The next 17 T cell receptor beta chains were all read from a single sample in a study of memory CD4+ T cells and cytomegalovirus serostatus. The assay was immunoSEQ multiplex PCR, and TCRdb's table has in-frame clones only and misses some. The sample includes about 46,000 clones, under 80% of them seen just once. Single viable CD3+CD4+CD8-CD45RO+ cells were sorted as the memory CD4+ T cells. Sequenced input: memory CD4+ T cells from blood. These receptors were collected from an adult in good health and CMV-seronegative.

The genes are TRBV7-3 and TRBJ2-2, with 9 bases lining up with TRBD1. The V gene's germline CDR1 is SGHTA and CDR2 FQGTGA. This CDR3 is built from 15 residues. The J segment lost 0 bases and the V segment lost 4 bases, leaving 0 bases of the junction unmatched. This chain's CDR3 is CASSWDRANTGELFF. The CDR3 region has the DNA TGTGCCAGCAGCTGGGACAGGGCGAACACCGGGGAGCTGTTTTTT. Full variable domain (rest looked up from reference TRBV7-3 and TRBJ2-2): GAGVSQTPSNKVTEKGKYVELRCDPISGHTALYWYRQSLGQGPEFLIYFQGTGAADDSGLPNDRFFAVRPEGSVSTLKIQRTERGDSAVYLCASSWDRANTGELFFGEGSRLTVL.

This chain connects TRBV7-3 to TRBJ2-1; unclear D gene. V was pared by 1 base and J by 11 bases, with 9 bases between. CDR1 and CDR2 (germline): SGHTA, FQGTGA. The CDR3 totals 12 residues. CDR3 sequence reads: CASSLMGNQQFF. The CDR3 coding sequence is TGTGCCAGCAGCTTAATGGGTAATCAGCAGTTCTTC.

This clone has just a few counts. This rearrangement joins TRBV19 to TRBJ2-6; 8 positions match TRBD2. Germline V gene lookup returns CDR1 LNHDA and CDR2 SQIVND (reference sequence). Germline trimming cut 1 base from V and 3 bases from J; bases unmatched to any gene: 5. The CDR3 has 17 amino acids. The CDR3 spells CASSIAGGAGGANVLTF. In nucleotides, the CDR3 is TGTGCCAGTAGTATAGCGGGGGGGGCAGGTGGGGCCAACGTCCTGACTTTC.

The V and J genes are TRBV6-5 and TRBJ1-2, with D unresolved. Trimming shortened V by 5 bases and J by 8 bases, and 12 bases separated the two germline ends. The CDR3 runs to 12 residues. The germline V gene encodes CDR1 MNHEY and CDR2 SVGAGI. The CDR3 nucleotides read TGTGCCAGCAGTATTCCTTCGGGCGGCTACACCTTC. This encodes CASSIPSGGYTF.

V is TRBV6-1 and J is TRBJ1-1, with 8 bases aligning to TRBD1. The CDR3 runs to 13 residues. Germline assignment: CDR1 MNHNS and CDR2 SASEGT. After removal of 11 bases from V and 5 bases from J, the junction contained 10 bases not matched to a gene. CDR3: CAGTATGATEAFF. CDR3 DNA sequence: TGTGCCGGCACCGCGACAGGGGCGACTGAAGCTTTCTTT.

The chain joins TRBV2 to TRBJ1-1; 7 nucleotides line up with TRBD1. This CDR3 is 15 amino acids long. The V gene end was trimmed by 6 bases and the J gene end by 3 bases; junction bases not matched to a gene: 10. CDR1 is SNHLY, CDR2 FYNNEI, per germline. CDR3 sequence: CASSLSRGGDTEAFF. CDR3 DNA: TGTGCCAGCAGCCTCAGCAGGGGGGGAGACACTGAAGCTTTCTTT.

The gene calls are TRBV4-1 and TRBJ2-5; 9 nucleotides match TRBD2. CDR3 length: 16 residues. The germline gives CDR1 MGHRA, CDR2 YSYEKL. The ends lost 0 bases at V and 5 bases at J; junction bases unmatched: 7. CDR3 DNA: TGCGCCAGCAGCCAAGAAAAGCGGGGGGCCGGGGAGACCCAGTACTTC. Amino acids: CASSQEKRGAGETQYF.

J is TRBJ1-5 and V is TRBV30; D not resolved. This CDR3 has 13 residues. Trimming stripped 1 base from V and 0 bases from J, with 4 bases between. Per the germline V gene, CDR1 is GTSNPN and CDR2 is SVGIG (reference sequence). The CDR3 region is CAWSADSNQPQHF. For the CDR3, the DNA is TGTGCCTGGAGTGCCGATAGCAATCAGCCCCAGCATTTT.

To note about this clone: The same CDR3 can be traced to other DNA sequences in this sample. The chain uses TRBV6-6 and TRBJ2-7, with TRBD2 as a possible D gene (6 bases). Trimming took 2 bases from V and 6 from J, leaving 8 bases between them. Germline CDR1 is MNHNY and CDR2 is SVGAGI (reference sequence). This CDR3 has 12 amino acids. For the CDR3, the DNA is TGTGCCAGCAGTTACACCGGGGGCGAGCAGTACTTC. This translates into CASSYTGGEQYF.

This clone was detected once. V is TRBV7-6 and J is TRBJ2-6; D not resolved. The V end was cut by 10 bases, the J end by 4 bases, with 11 bases between. Germline V gene data show CDR1 as SGHVS and CDR2 as FNYEAQ. This CDR3 has 13 residues. CDR3: CATYMGGANVLTF. The DNA of the CDR3 is TGTGCCACCTATATGGGGGGGGCCAACGTCCTGACTTTC.

J is TRBJ2-1 and V is TRBV4-3; D not certain. The CDR3 extends over 15 amino acids. Trimming removed 0 bases from V and 5 bases from J, with 11 bases in between. CDR1 and CDR2 from the germline V gene are LGHNA and YSLEER. CDR3 coding DNA: TGCGCCAGCAGCCAAGAGGGCAAAGTTGACAATGAGCAGTTCTTC. It yields the protein CASSQEGKVDNEQFF.

This clone was seen a handful of times. The genes are TRBV14 and TRBJ1-6; D is unclear. Germline V gene lookup returns CDR1 SGHDN and CDR2 FVKESK. Trimming stripped 4 bases from V and 9 bases from J, with 16 bases between. This CDR3 is built from 15 residues. This CDR3 reads CASSPETGGSSPLHF. CDR3 nucleotide sequence: TGTGCCAGCAGCCCAGAAACTGGCGGGAGTTCACCCCTCCACTTT.

The chain has TRBV30 and TRBJ1-2; D is unclear. Germline-derived CDR1 and CDR2 are GTSNPN and SVGIG (reference sequence). The V end lost 3 bases, the J end lost 7 bases, and 18 bases lay between the germline ends. There are 14 residues in the CDR3. The CDR3 DNA reads as TGTGCCTGGAGGAGAGACGTCTTGGGTTCTGGCTACACCTTC. Translating gives CAWRRDVLGSGYTF.

This chain joins TRBV11-1 and TRBJ2-5; D not certain. Germline-derived CDR1 and CDR2 are SGHAT and FQDESV (reference sequence). Trimming stripped 2 bases from V and 2 bases from J, with 12 bases between. The CDR3 is 15 residues long. The CDR3 sequence: CASSLPRGWQETQYF. The CDR3 coding sequence is TGTGCCAGCAGCTTACCCCGAGGCTGGCAAGAGACCCAGTACTTC.

The chain employs TRBV28 and TRBJ2-5, with 11 nucleotides matching TRBD2. Germline values: CDR1 MDHEN, CDR2 SYDVKM. CDR3 length: 16 amino acids. The V gene end was trimmed by 9 bases and the J gene end by 5 bases; junction bases not matched to a gene: 14. Written as DNA, the CDR3 is TGTGCCAGTTGTATTAGCGGGGGGGCCACCCAGGAGACCCAGTACTTC. Residues: CASCISGGATQETQYF.

As DNA, the CDR3 is TGTGCCAGCACTAAGGACTTATCCCCAATCAATGAGCAGTTCTTC. It specifies CASTKDLSPINEQFF. The genes are TRBV27 and TRBJ2-1; D is perhaps TRBD2 (5 bases). Germline V gene sequence: CDR1 MNHEY, CDR2 SMNVEV (reference sequence). The CDR3 has 15 residues. The V and J ends lost 7 bases and 6 bases respectively, with 19 bases between them.

This clone was picked up one time. This rearrangement joins TRBV7-9 to TRBJ2-7; TRBD1 agrees at 9 bases. V trimming: 5 bases; J trimming: 3 bases; junction bases outside the gene matches: 5. The CDR3 contains 14 residues. Looked up from germline, CDR1 is SEHNR and CDR2 is FQNEAQ (reference sequence). The chain's CDR3 is CASSRQGGNYEQYF. The CDR3 bases are TGTGCCAGCAGCCGACAGGGGGGGAACTACGAGCAGTACTTC.